These 30 T cell receptor beta chains were sequenced from one sample in a study of T cells in Graves' hyperthyroidism and ophthalmopathy. RNA transcripts gave rise to amplified TCR beta CDR3 regions. HTBI primers were employed in a first-round RT-PCR of the TCR CDR3. TCRdb ran MiXCR on the multiplex PCR reads and lists one entry per CDR3 protein. The table lists 450,000 to 550,000 distinct CDR3 sequences, around a quarter of them singletons. The sample taken for sequencing was blood. These receptors all stem from a woman aged 30 to 39 with Graves' ophthalmopathy.

This chain's CDR3 is CASSPPIGNQPQHF. The CDR3 nucleotides are TGTGCCAGCAGCCCTCCCATCGGCAATCAGCCCCAGCATTTT. The J gene is TRBJ1-5, the V gene TRBV7-9; D unresolved. The length of the CDR3 is 14 residues. V lost 5 bases, J lost 2 bases, and 10 bases lay in between. CDR1 SEHNR and CDR2 FQNEAQ come from the germline V gene (reference sequence).

This clonotype was seen only a few times. V is TRBV5-1 and J is TRBJ2-2; D perhaps matches TRBD1 (5 bases). Germline V gene data show CDR1 as SGHRS and CDR2 as YFSETQ. The CDR3 spans 16 residues. V lost 4 bases and J 0 bases, leaving 13 bases between the germline ends. In DNA, the CDR3 is TGCGCCAGCAGCCCCGACAGATTAACGAACACCGGGGAGCTGTTTTTT. Its protein is CASSPDRLTNTGELFF.

There are many counts of this clonotype. The CDR3 DNA reads TGCGCCAGCAGCCTCAGGGAGTCCCACACTGAAGCTTTCTTT. Its translation is CASSLRESHTEAFF. J is TRBJ1-1 and V is TRBV10-2; D might be TRBD1 (5 bases). The germline V and J ends were trimmed by 6 bases and 3 bases, with 14 bases remaining between them. Germline V CDR1 and CDR2: WSHSY, SAAADI. The length of the CDR3 is 14 residues.

V gene TRBV28 combines with J gene TRBJ1-1, with TRBD1 identical over 10 bases. The CDR3 totals 17 residues. Germline V gene lookup returns CDR1 MDHEN and CDR2 SYDVKM. V lost 2 bases and J lost 1; bases outside the gene matches: 7. CDR3 DNA sequence: TGTGCCAGCAGTTTAGAAGACAGGGGGCCATGGAACACTGAAGCTTTCTTT. It specifies CASSLEDRGPWNTEAFF.

This clonotype showed up many times. The chain couples TRBV19 to TRBJ1-1; D may be TRBD1 (6 bases). The CDR3 totals 15 residues. V was cut by 7 bases and J by 4 bases, with 19 bases left in between. Per the germline V gene, CDR1 is LNHDA and CDR2 is SQIVND (reference sequence). In nucleotides, the CDR3 is TGTGCCAGTACCCCGCCGGGGGGGCCTAGCACTGAAGCTTTCTTT. Translated, it gives CASTPPGGPSTEAFF. Together with reference TRBV19 and TRBJ1-1, the CDR3 gives the full variable domain: DGGITQSPKYLFRKEGQNVTLSCEQNLNHDAMYWYRQDPGQGLRLIYYSQIVNDFQKGDIAEGYSVSREKKESFPLTVTSAQKNPTAFYLCASTPPGGPSTEAFFGQGTRLTVV.

The sample holds a few counts of this clonotype. The chain combines TRBV4-2 with TRBJ1-1; weak D call: TRBD1 (5 bases). The CDR3 is 15 residues long. Trimming left V 0 bases short and J 4 bases short, with 12 bases between. Germline V gene lookup returns CDR1 LGHNA and CDR2 YNFKEQ. The CDR3 DNA reads TGTGCCAGCAGCCAAGAGGTAGGGACGGGCACTGAAGCTTTCTTT. It is translated as CASSQEVGTGTEAFF.

This clonotype turned up a few times. This sequence joins TRBV2 and TRBJ2-5; D uncertain. The germline gives CDR1 SNHLY, CDR2 FYNNEI. Trimming pared 3 bases from V and 0 bases from J, leaving 14 bases between. The CDR3 loop spans 16 amino acids. The CDR3 sequence is CASSDRYLGNQETQYF. The CDR3 DNA reads TGTGCCAGCAGTGATCGTTATCTGGGTAACCAAGAGACCCAGTACTTC.

CDR3 DNA: TGTGCCAGCACGCGGGTCAGGAACACTGAAGCTTTCTTT. Its translation is CASTRVRNTEAFF. The rearrangement links TRBV11-2 to TRBJ1-1, with D uncertain. This CDR3 is 13 amino acids long. In germline, CDR1 is SGHAT, CDR2 FQNNGV. V lost 7 bases and J lost 1, with 10 bases in between. The full variable domain, in which reference TRBV11-2 and TRBJ1-1 provide the parts outside the CDR3, is EAGVAQSPRYKIIEKRQSVAFWCNPISGHATLYWYQQILGQGPKLLIQFQNNGVVDDSQLPKDRFSAERLKGVDSTLKIQPAKLEDSAVYLCASTRVRNTEAFFGQGTRLTVV.

At least ten counts were recorded for this clonotype. This sequence joins TRBV7-8 and TRBJ1-5; 7 bases map to TRBD1. Germline V gene sequence: CDR1 SGHVS, CDR2 FQNEAQ. Trimming removed 3 bases from V and 3 bases from J; junction bases left unmatched: 5. CDR3 length equals 15 residues. The CDR3 region is CASSLIQGNNQPQHF. The CDR3, as DNA: TGTGCCAGCAGCTTGATACAGGGGAACAATCAGCCCCAGCATTTT.

This clonotype has ten or more counts. V usage is TRBV6-5 and J usage is TRBJ1-3, with a tentative D call TRBD1 (5 bases). Trimming shortened V by 0 bases and J by 4 bases, and 13 bases separated the two germline ends. CDR1 and CDR2 (germline): MNHEY, SVGAGI. The CDR3 has 16 residues. The CDR3 spells CASSYSGDHLGNTIYF. The CDR3 DNA follows: TGTGCCAGCAGTTACTCGGGGGATCACCTGGGAAACACCATATATTTT.

The chain uses TRBV24-1 and TRBJ1-5; D is undetermined. V shed 3 bases and J shed 3 bases, with 8 bases lying between them. This CDR3 is built from 14 residues. Germline V gene lookup returns CDR1 KGHDR and CDR2 SFDVKD. The CDR3 is CATSDPGPNQPQHF. CDR3 nucleotide sequence: TGTGCCACCAGTGATCCCGGACCCAATCAGCCCCAGCATTTT.

In this sample, this clonotype turned up many times. The chain joins TRBV6-5 to TRBJ1-1; weak D call: TRBD1 (5 bases). From germline, CDR1 is MNHEY and CDR2 SVGAGI. The CDR3 has 14 residues. Trimming pared 6 bases from V and 0 bases from J, leaving 11 bases between. The CDR3 protein is CASRGGEMNTEAFF. The CDR3 nucleotides read TGTGCCAGCAGGGGGGGAGAAATGAACACTGAAGCTTTCTTT.

This clonotype has a count of ten or more. J is TRBJ1-2 and V is TRBV2; TRBD1 aligns across 7 bases. CDR1 and CDR2 from the germline V gene are SNHLY and FYNNEI. V dropped 6 bases and J dropped 5; count of bases not matched to a gene: 9. This CDR3 contains 14 residues. The CDR3 loop is CASSDPGTAYGYTF. As DNA, the CDR3 is TGTGCCAGCAGCGACCCCGGGACAGCATATGGCTACACCTTC.

This clonotype has more than one count but fewer than ten. This chain links TRBV28 with TRBJ1-5, with a tentative D call TRBD1 (5 bases). Germline lookup yields CDR1 MDHEN and CDR2 SYDVKM. CDR3 size: 16 residues. Trimming left V 5 bases short and J 7 bases short, with 21 bases between. Written as DNA, the CDR3 is TGTGCCAGCAGTCCCTCATATAGCAGGGAGGGACAGCCCCAGCATTTT. It translates to CASSPSYSREGQPQHF.

This clonotype was seen repeatedly, ten times or more. The gene calls are TRBV19 and TRBJ2-2, with D unresolved. The CDR3 is 12 amino acids. Germline CDR1 and CDR2: LNHDA and SQIVND (reference sequence). V lost 5 bases, J lost 6 bases, and 7 bases lay in between. Written as DNA, the CDR3 is TGTGCCAGTAGTGTAGGTGCCGGGGAGCTGTTTTTT. It codes for CASSVGAGELFF.

This sequence joins TRBV28 and TRBJ1-5; D is undetermined. V lost 5 bases, J lost 2 bases, and 13 bases lay in between. CDR1 is MDHEN and CDR2 is SYDVKM in the germline V gene. CDR3 size: 15 residues. The DNA of the CDR3 is TGTGCCAGCAGTAGCGATACTTTGGGCAATCAGCCCCAGCATTTT. Its translation: CASSSDTLGNQPQHF.

The table lists this clonotype with many counts. The gene calls are TRBV7-8 and TRBJ2-7; 8 bases agree with TRBD1. The CDR3 runs 16 residues. Germline lookup yields CDR1 SGHVS and CDR2 FQNEAQ. V gave up 5 bases and J gave up 3 bases; unmatched junction bases: 12. For the CDR3, the DNA is TGTGCCAGCAGCATCACCGACAGGGGCCTTTACTACGAGCAGTACTTC. This codes for CASSITDRGLYYEQYF.

There are many counts of this clonotype. The CDR3 DNA reads TGCAGTGCTAAGAGGCAGCCTGATTTCTACGAGCAGTACTTC. This translates into CSAKRQPDFYEQYF. The chain employs TRBV20-1 and TRBJ2-7; D gene uncertain. Germline V gives CDR1 DFQATT, CDR2 SNEGSKA (reference sequence). With 4 bases removed from V and 3 bases from J, the gap between germline ends came to 16 bases. The CDR3 is 14 amino acids.

This clonotype has just a few counts. V and J are TRBV11-1 and TRBJ1-3; D perhaps matches TRBD1 (6 bases). Per germline, CDR1 SGHAT and CDR2 FQDESV (reference sequence). The CDR3 length is 19 residues. V gave up 4 bases and J gave up 0 bases, with 22 bases separating them. CDR3 DNA: TGTGCCAGCAGCTGGAACAGGGCACTACCCACGAGCTCTGGAAACACCATATATTTT. Protein sequence: CASSWNRALPTSSGNTIYF.

Remarks on this clonotype: One end of the junction fails to match germline, which may point to a read error. V and J are TRBV6-5 and TRBJ2-4; 9 positions match TRBD2. The CDR3 is made up of 16 amino acids. CDR1 is MNHEY, CDR2 SVGAGI, per germline. The CDR3 DNA sequence: TGTGCCAGCAGTTACTCACGGGGACTAGCCAAAAACATTAAGTACTTC. Translated, it gives CASSYSRGLAKNIKYF.

This clonotype was picked up one time. V is TRBV27 and J is TRBJ1-2; 7 nucleotides agree with TRBD1. With 2 bases clipped from V and 10 bases from J, the junction kept 7 bases outside the gene matches. CDR3 size: 13 residues. The V gene's germline CDR1 is MNHEY and CDR2 SMNVEV (reference sequence). CDR3 region: CASSLEPGGLYTF. In DNA, the CDR3 is TGTGCCAGCAGTTTAGAGCCAGGGGGTCTCTACACCTTC.

This clonotype was observed at least ten times. DNA of the CDR3: TGTGCCAGCACCGATCCCGGACTTTATGGCTACACCTTC. This translates into CASTDPGLYGYTF. The V and J genes are TRBV6-5 and TRBJ1-2; D not certain. The V end lost 7 bases, the J end lost 5 bases, and 14 bases lay between the germline ends. Germline CDR1 and CDR2: MNHEY and SVGAGI. The CDR3 is made up of 13 amino acids.

This clonotype appeared a few times. This chain uses TRBV2 with TRBJ2-7; 8 bases agree with TRBD1. The V segment lost 8 bases and the J segment 5 bases; nucleotides outside the gene matches: 14. Germline lookup yields CDR1 SNHLY and CDR2 FYNNEI. This CDR3 contains 15 residues. CDR3 in amino acids: CASHTPIDRGNEQYF. The CDR3 DNA sequence: TGTGCCAGCCACACCCCAATCGACAGGGGTAACGAGCAGTACTTC.

This clonotype was seen repeatedly, ten times or more. CDR3 loop: CSATQGEGYGYTF. The CDR3 region has the DNA TGCAGTGCCACCCAGGGGGAGGGCTATGGCTACACCTTC. The rearrangement uses TRBV20-1 and TRBJ1-2; 7 bases fit TRBD1. The CDR3 spans 13 residues. V lost 6 bases and J lost 4; bases outside the gene matches: 8. Germline V gene lookup returns CDR1 DFQATT and CDR2 SNEGSKA (reference sequence).

This clonotype occurred many times. The V and J genes are TRBV4-1 and TRBJ2-7; possibly TRBD1 for D (6 bases). The CDR3 runs to 15 residues. Per germline, CDR1 MGHRA and CDR2 YSYEKL. Trimming pared 0 bases from V and 6 bases from J, leaving 15 bases between. As DNA, the CDR3 is TGCGCCAGCAGCCAAGATCGAGGGGGTTTCGGCGAGCAGTACTTC. Translation gives CASSQDRGGFGEQYF.

CDR3 DNA: TGTGCCAGCAGTTACTCGGCAGTCCACTATGGCTACACCTTC. It specifies CASSYSAVHYGYTF. The J gene is TRBJ1-2, the V gene TRBV6-5; D is unresolved. Trimming cost V 0 bases and J 3 bases, with 8 bases left between them. The CDR3 has 14 residues. Germline CDR1 MNHEY, CDR2 SVGAGI.

This clonotype was counted at least ten times. The V call is TRBV12-3 or TRBV12-4, the J call TRBJ2-1; D gene unclear. V was cut by 3 bases and J by 1 base, with 4 bases left in between. The CDR3 is made up of 13 amino acids. CDR3 in amino acids: CASSFGSYNEQFF. The DNA of the CDR3 is TGTGCCAGCAGTTTTGGGTCCTACAATGAGCAGTTCTTC.

This clonotype showed up many times. The rearrangement joins TRBV29-1 to TRBJ1-1; D perhaps matches TRBD1 (5 bases). This CDR3 is built from 14 residues. Germline V gene data show CDR1 as SQVTM and CDR2 as ANQGSEA. The ends were cut back, 5 bases at V and 5 bases at J, with 18 bases in the middle. The CDR3 here is CSVLPGWGGTEAFF. CDR3 nucleotide sequence: TGCAGCGTTCTCCCAGGGTGGGGAGGTACTGAAGCTTTCTTT.

CDR3 coding DNA: TGTGCCAGCAGCACCTCGGGAGGGGGGAATGGTGGCTACACCTTC. Amino acid sequence: CASSTSGGGNGGYTF. The chain uses TRBV9 and TRBJ1-2, with a weak D call TRBD1 (6 bases). The CDR3 runs to 15 residues. The V end was cut by 4 bases, the J end by 7 bases, with 20 bases between. CDR1 is SGDLS, CDR2 YYNGEE, per germline.

In this sample, this clonotype turned up many times. V is TRBV12-3 or TRBV12-4 and J is TRBJ2-2, with 9 bases that match TRBD1. V was pared by 6 bases and J by 8 bases, with 13 bases of the junction left unmatched. CDR3 size: 16 residues. In nucleotides, the CDR3 is TGTGCCAGCAGCCCCACCGGGACAGGGTACAGGGGGGAGCTGTTTTTT. Amino acids: CASSPTGTGYRGELFF.